The T cell receptor beta chain described here comes from a study of memory CD4+ T cells and cytomegalovirus serostatus. Measured with immunoSEQ multiplex PCR; TCRdb has only the in-frame clones, and not every one. The data show 50,000 or so clones, under 90% seen once. Single viable CD3+CD4+CD8-CD45RO+ cells were sorted as the memory CD4+ T cells. From germline, CDR1 is SGHDT and CDR2 YYEEEE. V lost 0 bases, J lost 3 bases, and 11 bases lay in between. CDR3 length equals 15 residues. The sequencing sample was made of memory CD4+ T cells from blood. The chain recombines TRBV5-6 with TRBJ2-3; D is unresolved. The sequence was collected from an adult in good health and CMV-seronegative. In DNA, the CDR3 is TGTGCCAGCAGCTTGGGAGGTCATTTTACAGATACGCAGTATTTT. This encodes CASSLGGHFTDTQYF.